This T cell receptor beta chain stems from a study of beta chain features in type 1 diabetes. The CDR3 covers 16 residues. Germline V lookup: CDR1 SSHAT, CDR2 FNYEAQ (reference sequence). A note on this clone: Antigen specificity is unknown. Mismatch with germline at one junction end may stem from a read error.

Isolated RNA was reverse transcribed in full, so expressed TCRB transcripts were sequenced. The assay was immunoSEQ multiplex PCR, and TCRdb's table has in-frame clones only and misses some. The top ten clones hold around 0.12% of a sample with 600,000 or so clones, 9.5% to 15% of them seen once. Broader study findings: Moderately but significantly shorter TCRB CDR3s were found in Type 1 diabetes patients in all four CD4+ subsets.

The specimen was naive CD4+ T cells from blood. The chain carries TRBV7-7 and TRBJ2-5, with TRBD2 matching over 12 bases. The clonotype originates from a man aged 30-40 years with type 1 diabetes. CDR3 sequence: CASSLTSGGRVETQYF. For the CDR3, the DNA is TGTGCTAGCAGCTTGACTAGCGGGGGCCGGGTAGAGACCCAGTACTTC.